The T cell receptor beta chain described here comes from a study of cytomegalovirus exposure and HLA in healthy donors. There are 14 residues in the CDR3. V dropped 2 bases and J dropped 6; count of bases not matched to a gene: 2. The germline V gene encodes CDR1 KGHSH and CDR2 LQKENI. In its sample, this clone was seen a few times. Antigen: not known. The study, taken as a whole, reports: For most TCR sequences rarity was the rule, although some public TCRs occurred in many donors. Immune exposure information comprised only CMV serostatus.

Use of 60 Vbeta and 13 Jbeta primers characterized the PCR. Sequencing was performed with immunoSEQ multiplex PCR; in TCRdb, only in-frame clones are kept and a portion is missing. The data hold 150,000 or so clones, with roughly 85% observed a single time. This chain links TRBV18 with TRBJ2-1; TRBD1 matches at 9 bases. The receptor comes from a male donor in good health and CMV-seropositive. Source material: PBMCs. CDR3 nucleotide sequence: TGTGCCAGCTCACCAGGGACAGGGTTCAATGAGCAGTTCTTC. It encodes CASSPGTGFNEQFF. The whole variable domain, remainder taken from reference TRBV18 and TRBJ2-1, is NAGVMQNPRHLVRRRGQEARLRCSPMKGHSHVYWYRQLPEEGLKFMVYLQKENIIDESGMPKERFSAEFPKEGPSILRIQQVVRGDSAAYFCASSPGTGFNEQFFGPGTRLTVL.